The 3 T cell receptor beta chains listed next were all sequenced from one sample in a study of Graves' ophthalmopathy and Graves' hyperthyroidism. Using RNA transcripts, the TCR beta CDR3 regions were amplified. RT-PCR in the first round used HTBI primers; a second-round multiplex PCR followed. TCRdb reprocessed the multiplex PCR reads with MiXCR, giving one entry per CDR3 protein. The data hold about 1.1 million distinct CDR3 sequences, with approximately 35% observed a single time. Sequences were obtained from peripheral blood or thyroid tissue (not recorded which). These receptors came from an adult man with Graves' hyperthyroidism.

In this sample, this clonotype turned up a few times. A much larger clone lies one base from this, so it may be a read error. This chain joins TRBV19 and TRBJ1-6; tentatively, D is TRBD1 (5 bases). V was cut by 1 base and J by 9 bases, with 16 bases left in between. The CDR3 is 16 amino acids. Germline V gene data show CDR1 as LNHDA and CDR2 as SQIVND (reference sequence). The CDR3 DNA sequence: TGTGCCAGTAGTATAGCCTTCAGGACAACCAGTTCACCCCTCCACTTT. Residues: CASSIAFRTTSSPLHF. Full variable domain (rest looked up from reference TRBV19 and TRBJ1-6): DGGITQSPKYLFRKEGQNVTLSCEQNLNHDAMYWYRQDPGQGLRLIYYSQIVNDFQKGDIAEGYSVSREKKESFPLTVTSAQKNPTAFYLCASSIAFRTTSSPLHFGNGTRLTVT.

Many counts were recorded for this clonotype. The V and J genes are TRBV12-3 or TRBV12-4 and TRBJ2-7; a possible D gene is TRBD1 (6 bases). Trimming shortened V by 4 bases and J by 7 bases, and 11 bases separated the two germline ends. This CDR3 comprises 12 residues. This CDR3 reads CASSSGAREQYF. Here the CDR3 DNA reads TGTGCCAGCAGTTCAGGGGCGCGGGAGCAGTACTTC.

The chain employs TRBV7-9 and TRBJ2-7; 11 bases match TRBD1. There are 15 residues in the CDR3. The ends lost 0 bases at V and 6 bases at J; junction bases unmatched: 4. The germline CDR1 and CDR2 sequences are SEHNR and FQNEAQ (reference sequence). CDR3 in DNA: TGTGCCAGCAGCTTAGCCGCCGGGACAGGGGGCGAGCAGTACTTC. It specifies CASSLAAGTGGEQYF.